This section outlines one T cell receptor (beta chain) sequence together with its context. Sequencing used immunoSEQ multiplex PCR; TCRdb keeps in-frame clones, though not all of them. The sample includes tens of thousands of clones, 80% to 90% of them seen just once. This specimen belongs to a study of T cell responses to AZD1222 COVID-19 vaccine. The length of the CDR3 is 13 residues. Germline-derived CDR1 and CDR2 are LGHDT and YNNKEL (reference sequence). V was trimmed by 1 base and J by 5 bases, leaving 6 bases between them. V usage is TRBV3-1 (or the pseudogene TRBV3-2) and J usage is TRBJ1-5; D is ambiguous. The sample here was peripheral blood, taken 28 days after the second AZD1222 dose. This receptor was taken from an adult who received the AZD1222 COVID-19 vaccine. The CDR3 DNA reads TGTGCCAGCAGCCAAGCTATTTATCAGCCCCAGCATTTT. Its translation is CASSQAIYQPQHF.